This T cell receptor beta chain derives from a study of CD8 T cells in Susac syndrome. Overall study results and limits: The number of individuals included in the study's TCR sequencing and HLA analysis was acknowledged as relatively small.

RNA, at about 0.45 to 1 ug, was reverse transcribed with random hexamers. TCR beta CDR3 was amplified by immunoSEQ multiplex PCR. This amplification extended across 54 Vbeta and 13 Jbeta segments. TCRdb processed the immunoSEQ multiplex PCR reads anew with MiXCR; each CDR3 protein has one entry. The sample includes approximately 210,000 distinct CDR3 sequences, 94% seen only once; the top ten take 0.15% to 0.2%. CDR1 is SGHKS, CDR2 YYEKEE, per germline (reference sequence). This CDR3 contains 14 residues. Trimming took 7 bases from V and 2 from J, leaving 12 bases between them. Details on this clonotype: The target antigen is unknown.

Patients having Susac syndrome satisfied recently defined diagnostic criteria for definite or probable disease. The chain joins TRBV5-5 to TRBJ1-4; no clear D gene. The source is a human donor with Susac syndrome. The specimen was CD4+ T cells from PBMCs. The CDR3 is CASFPMGTNEKLFF. For the CDR3, the DNA is TGTGCCAGCTTTCCCATGGGTACTAATGAAAAACTGTTTTTT. The full variable domain, in which reference TRBV5-5 and TRBJ1-4 provide the parts outside the CDR3, is DAGVTQSPTHLIKTRGQQVTLRCSPISGHKSVSWYQQVLGQGPQFIFQYYEKEERGRGNFPDRFSARQFPNYSSELNVNALLLGDSALYLCASFPMGTNEKLFFGSGTQLSVL.